This T cell receptor beta chain was identified during a study of shared clonotypes between healthy human individuals. Data came from immunoSEQ multiplex PCR; TCRdb stores just in-frame clones and leaves some out. The sample has fewer than 550,000 clones, roughly 85% seen once; the top ten hold approximately 12%. The CDR3 sequence is 15 residues long. Trimming shortened V by 7 bases and J by 4 bases, and 16 bases separated the two germline ends. Germline CDR1 is MDHEN and CDR2 is SYDVKM. This clone was seen a handful of times. The chain combines TRBV28 with TRBJ1-4; D ambiguous. The receptor comes from a woman between 40 and 50 years old in good health. Some clones in this sample may be carry-over from other donors' samples. Sequences were obtained from PBMCs. The CDR3 DNA reads TGTGCCAGCATTCCCGTCGGACGGATTAATGAAAAACTGTTTTTT. It encodes CASIPVGRINEKLFF.